The 32 T cell receptor beta chains presented below share a single source sample, sequenced in a study of technical replicates of blood from several donors. Sequenced by immunoSEQ multiplex PCR; TCRdb stores in-frame clones only, minus some. The table lists fewer than 85,000 clones, 90% to 98% of them singletons, with around 0.31% in the top ten. The sequenced sample consisted of T cells isolated from PBMCs. All receptors come from a human donor in good health.

The chain recombines TRBV11-2 with TRBJ2-2; D gene uncertain. The CDR3 extends over 16 amino acids. Per the germline V gene, CDR1 is SGHAT and CDR2 is FQNNGV. Trimming left V 6 bases short and J 3 bases short, with 17 bases between. CDR3 sequence: CASRPIAFRDTGELFF. The CDR3 nucleotides read TGTGCCAGCAGACCTATAGCCTTTCGTGACACCGGGGAGCTGTTTTTT.

The chain employs TRBV19 and TRBJ2-7; tentative D call: TRBD2 (6 bases). V was trimmed by 4 bases and J by 5 bases, leaving 18 bases between them. This CDR3 region has 15 residues. CDR1 LNHDA and CDR2 SQIVND come from the germline V gene (reference sequence). CDR3 nucleotides: TGTGCCAGTAGTACTAACCGGGGGTTCTTCGACGAGCAGTACTTC. Protein product: CASSTNRGFFDEQYF. Supplemented by reference TRBV19 and TRBJ2-7, the full variable domain reads DGGITQSPKYLFRKEGQNVTLSCEQNLNHDAMYWYRQDPGQGLRLIYYSQIVNDFQKGDIAEGYSVSREKKESFPLTVTSAQKNPTAFYLCASSTNRGFFDEQYFGPGTRLTVT.

This chain uses TRBV6-5 with TRBJ1-1; TRBD1 is a possible D gene (5 bases). Germline V gives CDR1 MNHEY, CDR2 SVGAGI. CDR3 size: 14 residues. V was pared by 2 bases and J by 7 bases, with 14 bases between. The CDR3 spells CASSYGGQSGEAFF. The CDR3 bases are TGTGCCAGCAGTTACGGCGGACAATCAGGTGAAGCTTTCTTT.

The gene calls are TRBV9 and TRBJ2-7, with 9 bases that match TRBD2. This CDR3 spans 16 amino acids. In germline, CDR1 is SGDLS, CDR2 YYNGEE. After removal of 2 bases from V and 5 bases from J, the junction contained 11 bases not matched to a gene. CDR3 coding DNA: TGTGCCAGCAGCGTCTCCTTAGCGGGAGCCCTGAACGAGCAGTACTTC. This codes for CASSVSLAGALNEQYF.

CDR3 protein: CASRTWDRGNTEAFF. The CDR3 nucleotides read TGTGCCAGTAGGACCTGGGACAGGGGGAACACTGAAGCTTTCTTT. The V gene is TRBV19, the J gene TRBJ1-1; 10 nucleotides agree with TRBD1. V gave up 6 bases and J gave up 1 base; unmatched junction bases: 5. CDR3 size: 15 residues. CDR1 and CDR2 (germline): LNHDA, SQIVND (reference sequence).

This clone was picked up one time. The chain recombines TRBV28 with TRBJ1-5; TRBD1 aligns across 9 bases. The trim removed 3 bases at V and 5 bases at J, leaving 5 bases unmatched. CDR3 length equals 15 residues. Germline CDR1 MDHEN, CDR2 SYDVKM. CDR3 loop: CASSFEGQGDQPQHF. CDR3 nucleotides: TGTGCCAGCAGTTTTGAGGGACAGGGTGATCAGCCCCAGCATTTT.

This rearrangement joins TRBV10-2 to TRBJ1-4; 7 nucleotides agree with TRBD1. J lost 6 bases, V lost 9 bases, and 7 bases had no gene match. This CDR3 has 13 amino acids. Per the germline V gene, CDR1 is WSHSY and CDR2 is SAAADI. The CDR3 DNA follows: TGCGCCAGTAGACAGGGAGTATATGAAAAACTGTTTTTT. Its translation: CASRQGVYEKLFF.

A few counts support this clone. The V and J genes are TRBV7-9 and TRBJ1-1; 8 bases are a match to TRBD1. This CDR3 spans 13 amino acids. CDR1 and CDR2 from the germline V gene are SEHNR and FQNEAQ (reference sequence). V was pared by 5 bases and J by 9 bases, with 8 bases of the junction left unmatched. CDR3 in DNA: TGTGCCAGCAGCCAAGGACAGGGTTGGAAAGCTTTCTTT. This encodes CASSQGQGWKAFF.

J is TRBJ1-5 and V is TRBV19, with 8 bases that match TRBD1. CDR1 and CDR2 (germline): LNHDA, SQIVND (reference sequence). This CDR3 comprises 16 residues. Germline trimming cut 5 bases from V and 4 bases from J; bases unmatched to any gene: 10. For the CDR3, the DNA is TGTGCCAGTAGTCCTCCTTTGGGACAGGCGAATCAGCCCCAGCATTTT. The encoded protein is CASSPPLGQANQPQHF.

In this sample, this clone turned up a few times. The V gene is TRBV28, the J gene TRBJ2-2; D call uncertain. CDR3 length: 15 residues. CDR1 and CDR2 (germline): MDHEN, SYDVKM. V lost 7 bases and J lost 4, with 16 bases in between. The CDR3: CASNLRVKGTGELFF. CDR3 in DNA: TGTGCCAGCAACCTCCGGGTAAAAGGCACCGGGGAGCTGTTTTTT. Using reference TRBV28 and TRBJ2-2 for the parts outside the CDR3, the full variable domain is DVKVTQSSRYLVKRTGEKVFLECVQDMDHENMFWYRQDPGLGLRLIYFSYDVKMKEKGDIPEGYSVSREKKERFSLILESASTNQTSMYLCASNLRVKGTGELFFGEGSRLTVL.

This clone was detected once. The rearrangement joins TRBV28 to TRBJ2-7, with TRBD1 matching over 9 bases. CDR3 size: 14 residues. V was clipped by 6 bases and J by 0 bases; unmatched bases: 3. Germline assignment: CDR1 MDHEN and CDR2 SYDVKM. In nucleotides, the CDR3 is TGTGCCAGCAGAACACAGGGGGCCTCCTACGAGCAGTACTTC. It yields the protein CASRTQGASYEQYF.

The chain uses TRBV19 and TRBJ2-2; D is unresolved. This CDR3 is 16 amino acids long. CDR1 and CDR2 from the germline V gene are LNHDA and SQIVND (reference sequence). Trimming shortened V by 3 bases and J by 0 bases, and 11 bases separated the two germline ends. Written as DNA, the CDR3 is TGTGCCAGTAGTATTTCGTTCAGTACGAACACCGGGGAGCTGTTTTTT. Translation: CASSISFSTNTGELFF.

Only one count was recorded for this clone. This chain links TRBV5-8 with TRBJ2-6; tentatively, D is TRBD2 (7 bases). V lost 2 bases, J lost 0 bases, and 12 bases lay in between. The germline V gene has CDR1 SGHTS and CDR2 YDEGEE. The CDR3 extends over 17 amino acids. The CDR3 here is CASSFGGAGSGANVLTF. CDR3 DNA: TGTGCCAGCAGCTTTGGGGGGGCCGGCTCTGGGGCCAACGTCCTGACTTTC.

The rearrangement joins TRBV29-1 to TRBJ2-3; perhaps TRBD1 as D (5 bases). CDR1 SQVTM and CDR2 ANQGSEA come from the germline V gene. CDR3 length: 14 residues. Trimming took 4 bases from V and 6 from J, leaving 17 bases between them. CDR3 protein: CSVATGLTSDTQYF. The CDR3 DNA follows: TGCAGCGTTGCTACAGGCTTGACATCTGATACGCAGTATTTT.

In its sample, this clone was seen once. The CDR3 region is CAAWRGSSYEQYF. The DNA of the CDR3 is TGTGCCGCGTGGCGGGGGAGCTCCTACGAGCAGTACTTC. V gene TRBV10-3 combines with J gene TRBJ2-7; 7 bases align to TRBD2. The CDR3 is 13 amino acids. Germline CDR1 and CDR2: ENHRY and SYGVKD. V lost 11 bases and J lost 0; bases outside the gene matches: 7.

This clone was counted a single time. The chain links TRBV5-1 to TRBJ2-6; 8 nucleotides match TRBD2. Trimming removed 1 base from V and 0 bases from J; junction bases left unmatched: 6. CDR1 is SGHRS, CDR2 YFSETQ, per germline. This CDR3 spans 18 amino acids. The CDR3 loop is CASSLTSGALSGANVLTF. In DNA form, the CDR3 reads TGCGCCAGCAGCTTGACTAGCGGTGCACTCTCTGGGGCCAACGTCCTGACTTTC.

The chain couples TRBV11-2 to TRBJ2-7; a possible D gene is TRBD2 (5 bases). The V and J ends lost 5 bases and 2 bases respectively, with 13 bases between them. The CDR3 loop spans 14 amino acids. Germline assignment: CDR1 SGHAT and CDR2 FQNNGV. As DNA, the CDR3 is TGTGCCAGCAGCCTCCAGGACGGGGCCTACGAGCAGTACTTC. This sequence encodes CASSLQDGAYEQYF.

The V and J genes are TRBV5-4 and TRBJ2-5; 11 bases fit TRBD2. The CDR3 extends over 15 amino acids. V trimming: 4 bases; J trimming: 4 bases; junction bases outside the gene matches: 6. Germline-derived CDR1 and CDR2 are SGHNT and YYREEE (reference sequence). The CDR3 DNA sequence: TGTGCCAGCAGCCGCGGGACTAGCGGTTTAGAGACCCAGTACTTC. This codes for CASSRGTSGLETQYF.

This clone was seen just once. This chain uses TRBV5-1 with TRBJ2-2; possibly TRBD2 for D (5 bases). Trimming removed 2 bases from V and 0 bases from J, with 8 bases in between. Germline V gene sequence: CDR1 SGHRS, CDR2 YFSETQ. The CDR3 contains 15 residues. CDR3 sequence reads: CASSFSGPNTGELFF. The CDR3 DNA sequence: TGCGCCAGCAGCTTCAGCGGACCGAACACCGGGGAGCTGTTTTTT.

The V gene is TRBV25-1, the J gene TRBJ1-3; 10 nucleotides align to TRBD1. In germline, CDR1 is MGHDK, CDR2 SYGVNS. The CDR3 runs to 15 residues. The trim removed 2 bases at V and 4 bases at J, leaving 2 bases unmatched. This CDR3 is CASSEQGQGGNTIYF. As DNA, the CDR3 is TGTGCCAGCAGTGAACAGGGACAGGGGGGAAACACCATATATTTT.

The chain has TRBV2 and TRBJ2-5; 8 positions agree with TRBD1. V was clipped by 4 bases and J by 4 bases; unmatched bases: 11. This CDR3 comprises 16 residues. The germline V gene encodes CDR1 SNHLY and CDR2 FYNNEI. In DNA, the CDR3 is TGTGCCAGCAGTGGGGACAGGACCTGGAGTGTAGAGACCCAGTACTTC. Its protein is CASSGDRTWSVETQYF.

The chain recombines TRBV6-5 with TRBJ2-7; 7 bases align to TRBD2. Unmatched junction bases numbered 2, after V lost 0 bases and J lost 0 bases. The length of the CDR3 is 15 residues. Germline V gene data show CDR1 as MNHEY and CDR2 as SVGAGI. The CDR3 DNA is TGTGCCAGCAGTTACTCTGGCGGGGGCTCCTACGAGCAGTACTTC. Translated: CASSYSGGGSYEQYF.

This clone was seen just once. The gene calls are TRBV5-8 and TRBJ2-1; a possible D gene is TRBD2 (6 bases). V lost 0 bases and J 6 bases, leaving 19 bases between the germline ends. This CDR3 spans 17 amino acids. The germline V gene has CDR1 SGHTS and CDR2 YDEGEE. The DNA of the CDR3 is TGTGCCAGCAGCTTGGTGGAGGGGCGCTTTTTTCGCAATGAGCAGTTCTTC. Translating gives CASSLVEGRFFRNEQFF.

The CDR3 region has the DNA TGCGCCAGCAGCCGGCGACAGGGGGCTGACCTGAATCAGCCCCAGCATTTT. Encoded protein: CASSRRQGADLNQPQHF. The chain combines TRBV4-1 with TRBJ1-5; 10 bases are a match to TRBD1. CDR1 and CDR2 (germline): MGHRA, YSYEKL. There are 17 residues in the CDR3. V trimming: 4 bases; J trimming: 4 bases; junction bases outside the gene matches: 10.

The genes are TRBV27 and TRBJ2-1; 7 bases line up with TRBD2. Germline CDR1 is MNHEY and CDR2 is SMNVEV (reference sequence). V trimming: 6 bases; J trimming: 4 bases; junction bases outside the gene matches: 27. The CDR3 totals 21 residues. This CDR3 reads CASRSGEDLGGVWGFYNEQFF. For the CDR3, the DNA is TGTGCCAGCAGAAGTGGGGAGGATTTGGGAGGGGTCTGGGGTTTTTACAATGAGCAGTTCTTC.

The chain links TRBV4-2 to TRBJ1-1; 8 nucleotides match TRBD1. CDR1 LGHNA and CDR2 YNFKEQ come from the germline V gene. With 4 bases clipped from V and 5 bases from J, the junction kept 6 bases outside the gene matches. The CDR3 has 14 residues. The CDR3 coding sequence is TGTGCCAGCAGCCTGGGACAGGAAGGAACTGAAGCTTTCTTT. Residues: CASSLGQEGTEAFF.

The rearrangement links TRBV30 to TRBJ1-2, with 7 nucleotides matching TRBD1. V was pared by 0 bases and J by 7 bases, with 5 bases of the junction left unmatched. Germline V gives CDR1 GTSNPN, CDR2 SVGIG (reference sequence). The CDR3 is 13 amino acids. CDR3 coding DNA: TGTGCCTGGAGTGTGCAGGGGGAGGTTGGCTACACCTTC. Its protein is CAWSVQGEVGYTF.

The chain recombines TRBV6-5 with TRBJ2-7, with 7 bases aligning to TRBD2. The germline V gene encodes CDR1 MNHEY and CDR2 SVGAGI. Trimming removed 2 bases from V and 2 bases from J; junction bases left unmatched: 9. This CDR3 contains 16 residues. In DNA, the CDR3 is TGTGCCAGCAGTTACCACCAGCCCGGGGGGACCTACGAGCAGTACTTC. It yields the protein CASSYHQPGGTYEQYF.

The J gene is TRBJ1-1, the V gene TRBV19, with 7 bases aligning to TRBD1. Losses at the gene ends were 4 bases for V and 9 bases for J; bases not matched to a gene: 8. CDR3 length: 13 amino acids. The germline V gene has CDR1 LNHDA and CDR2 SQIVND (reference sequence). The CDR3 reads CASSRGQPRQAFF. Written as DNA, the CDR3 is TGTGCCAGTAGTAGGGGACAGCCGCGCCAAGCTTTCTTT.

The chain combines TRBV27 with TRBJ1-2, with unresolved D. From germline, CDR1 is MNHEY and CDR2 SMNVEV (reference sequence). Between the trimmed V and J ends, which lost 8 bases and 4 bases, there was a span of 17 bases. CDR3 size: 14 residues. The CDR3 region is CASGTGVGSYGYTF. Here the CDR3 DNA reads TGTGCCAGCGGTACGGGAGTGGGGAGCTATGGCTACACCTTC.

The rearrangement links TRBV4-2 to TRBJ1-5; the D is unclear. V lost 5 bases to trimming and J lost 3 bases, with 17 bases between them. The CDR3 runs 16 residues. Germline CDR1 LGHNA, CDR2 YNFKEQ. The CDR3 is CASSERLGPHNQPQHF. CDR3 coding DNA: TGTGCCAGCAGCGAAAGACTAGGGCCACACAATCAGCCCCAGCATTTT.

V gene TRBV25-1 combines with J gene TRBJ2-5; possibly TRBD1 for D (6 bases). This CDR3 is 15 amino acids long. Trimming shortened V by 4 bases and J by 5 bases, and 17 bases separated the two germline ends. The germline V gene has CDR1 MGHDK and CDR2 SYGVNS. The CDR3, as DNA: TGTGCCAGCAGTGGGACAGCCGGACCATGGGAGACCCAGTACTTC. This translates into CASSGTAGPWETQYF.